There are a few counts of the clone carrying this TCR beta chain. These data belong to a study of blood T cell repertoires in COVID-19. The V gene end was trimmed by 4 bases and the J gene end by 6 bases; junction bases not matched to a gene: 6. Germline V CDR1 and CDR2: MNHEY, SVGAGI. The CDR3 contains 15 residues. Clones were sequenced by immunoSEQ multiplex PCR, and TCRdb holds only the in-frame ones, with some missing. The profile shows 130,000 to 150,000 clones, 84% of them singletons. The V and J genes are TRBV6-5 and TRBJ2-1; 10 bases fit TRBD1. The clonotype was recovered from a woman in her forties or fifties in a cohort sampled during active or convalescent COVID-19. The specimen sequenced was peripheral blood. The CDR3 protein is CASSLDRGLFNEQFF. The CDR3 DNA reads as TGTGCCAGCAGTTTAGACAGGGGGCTCTTCAATGAGCAGTTCTTC.